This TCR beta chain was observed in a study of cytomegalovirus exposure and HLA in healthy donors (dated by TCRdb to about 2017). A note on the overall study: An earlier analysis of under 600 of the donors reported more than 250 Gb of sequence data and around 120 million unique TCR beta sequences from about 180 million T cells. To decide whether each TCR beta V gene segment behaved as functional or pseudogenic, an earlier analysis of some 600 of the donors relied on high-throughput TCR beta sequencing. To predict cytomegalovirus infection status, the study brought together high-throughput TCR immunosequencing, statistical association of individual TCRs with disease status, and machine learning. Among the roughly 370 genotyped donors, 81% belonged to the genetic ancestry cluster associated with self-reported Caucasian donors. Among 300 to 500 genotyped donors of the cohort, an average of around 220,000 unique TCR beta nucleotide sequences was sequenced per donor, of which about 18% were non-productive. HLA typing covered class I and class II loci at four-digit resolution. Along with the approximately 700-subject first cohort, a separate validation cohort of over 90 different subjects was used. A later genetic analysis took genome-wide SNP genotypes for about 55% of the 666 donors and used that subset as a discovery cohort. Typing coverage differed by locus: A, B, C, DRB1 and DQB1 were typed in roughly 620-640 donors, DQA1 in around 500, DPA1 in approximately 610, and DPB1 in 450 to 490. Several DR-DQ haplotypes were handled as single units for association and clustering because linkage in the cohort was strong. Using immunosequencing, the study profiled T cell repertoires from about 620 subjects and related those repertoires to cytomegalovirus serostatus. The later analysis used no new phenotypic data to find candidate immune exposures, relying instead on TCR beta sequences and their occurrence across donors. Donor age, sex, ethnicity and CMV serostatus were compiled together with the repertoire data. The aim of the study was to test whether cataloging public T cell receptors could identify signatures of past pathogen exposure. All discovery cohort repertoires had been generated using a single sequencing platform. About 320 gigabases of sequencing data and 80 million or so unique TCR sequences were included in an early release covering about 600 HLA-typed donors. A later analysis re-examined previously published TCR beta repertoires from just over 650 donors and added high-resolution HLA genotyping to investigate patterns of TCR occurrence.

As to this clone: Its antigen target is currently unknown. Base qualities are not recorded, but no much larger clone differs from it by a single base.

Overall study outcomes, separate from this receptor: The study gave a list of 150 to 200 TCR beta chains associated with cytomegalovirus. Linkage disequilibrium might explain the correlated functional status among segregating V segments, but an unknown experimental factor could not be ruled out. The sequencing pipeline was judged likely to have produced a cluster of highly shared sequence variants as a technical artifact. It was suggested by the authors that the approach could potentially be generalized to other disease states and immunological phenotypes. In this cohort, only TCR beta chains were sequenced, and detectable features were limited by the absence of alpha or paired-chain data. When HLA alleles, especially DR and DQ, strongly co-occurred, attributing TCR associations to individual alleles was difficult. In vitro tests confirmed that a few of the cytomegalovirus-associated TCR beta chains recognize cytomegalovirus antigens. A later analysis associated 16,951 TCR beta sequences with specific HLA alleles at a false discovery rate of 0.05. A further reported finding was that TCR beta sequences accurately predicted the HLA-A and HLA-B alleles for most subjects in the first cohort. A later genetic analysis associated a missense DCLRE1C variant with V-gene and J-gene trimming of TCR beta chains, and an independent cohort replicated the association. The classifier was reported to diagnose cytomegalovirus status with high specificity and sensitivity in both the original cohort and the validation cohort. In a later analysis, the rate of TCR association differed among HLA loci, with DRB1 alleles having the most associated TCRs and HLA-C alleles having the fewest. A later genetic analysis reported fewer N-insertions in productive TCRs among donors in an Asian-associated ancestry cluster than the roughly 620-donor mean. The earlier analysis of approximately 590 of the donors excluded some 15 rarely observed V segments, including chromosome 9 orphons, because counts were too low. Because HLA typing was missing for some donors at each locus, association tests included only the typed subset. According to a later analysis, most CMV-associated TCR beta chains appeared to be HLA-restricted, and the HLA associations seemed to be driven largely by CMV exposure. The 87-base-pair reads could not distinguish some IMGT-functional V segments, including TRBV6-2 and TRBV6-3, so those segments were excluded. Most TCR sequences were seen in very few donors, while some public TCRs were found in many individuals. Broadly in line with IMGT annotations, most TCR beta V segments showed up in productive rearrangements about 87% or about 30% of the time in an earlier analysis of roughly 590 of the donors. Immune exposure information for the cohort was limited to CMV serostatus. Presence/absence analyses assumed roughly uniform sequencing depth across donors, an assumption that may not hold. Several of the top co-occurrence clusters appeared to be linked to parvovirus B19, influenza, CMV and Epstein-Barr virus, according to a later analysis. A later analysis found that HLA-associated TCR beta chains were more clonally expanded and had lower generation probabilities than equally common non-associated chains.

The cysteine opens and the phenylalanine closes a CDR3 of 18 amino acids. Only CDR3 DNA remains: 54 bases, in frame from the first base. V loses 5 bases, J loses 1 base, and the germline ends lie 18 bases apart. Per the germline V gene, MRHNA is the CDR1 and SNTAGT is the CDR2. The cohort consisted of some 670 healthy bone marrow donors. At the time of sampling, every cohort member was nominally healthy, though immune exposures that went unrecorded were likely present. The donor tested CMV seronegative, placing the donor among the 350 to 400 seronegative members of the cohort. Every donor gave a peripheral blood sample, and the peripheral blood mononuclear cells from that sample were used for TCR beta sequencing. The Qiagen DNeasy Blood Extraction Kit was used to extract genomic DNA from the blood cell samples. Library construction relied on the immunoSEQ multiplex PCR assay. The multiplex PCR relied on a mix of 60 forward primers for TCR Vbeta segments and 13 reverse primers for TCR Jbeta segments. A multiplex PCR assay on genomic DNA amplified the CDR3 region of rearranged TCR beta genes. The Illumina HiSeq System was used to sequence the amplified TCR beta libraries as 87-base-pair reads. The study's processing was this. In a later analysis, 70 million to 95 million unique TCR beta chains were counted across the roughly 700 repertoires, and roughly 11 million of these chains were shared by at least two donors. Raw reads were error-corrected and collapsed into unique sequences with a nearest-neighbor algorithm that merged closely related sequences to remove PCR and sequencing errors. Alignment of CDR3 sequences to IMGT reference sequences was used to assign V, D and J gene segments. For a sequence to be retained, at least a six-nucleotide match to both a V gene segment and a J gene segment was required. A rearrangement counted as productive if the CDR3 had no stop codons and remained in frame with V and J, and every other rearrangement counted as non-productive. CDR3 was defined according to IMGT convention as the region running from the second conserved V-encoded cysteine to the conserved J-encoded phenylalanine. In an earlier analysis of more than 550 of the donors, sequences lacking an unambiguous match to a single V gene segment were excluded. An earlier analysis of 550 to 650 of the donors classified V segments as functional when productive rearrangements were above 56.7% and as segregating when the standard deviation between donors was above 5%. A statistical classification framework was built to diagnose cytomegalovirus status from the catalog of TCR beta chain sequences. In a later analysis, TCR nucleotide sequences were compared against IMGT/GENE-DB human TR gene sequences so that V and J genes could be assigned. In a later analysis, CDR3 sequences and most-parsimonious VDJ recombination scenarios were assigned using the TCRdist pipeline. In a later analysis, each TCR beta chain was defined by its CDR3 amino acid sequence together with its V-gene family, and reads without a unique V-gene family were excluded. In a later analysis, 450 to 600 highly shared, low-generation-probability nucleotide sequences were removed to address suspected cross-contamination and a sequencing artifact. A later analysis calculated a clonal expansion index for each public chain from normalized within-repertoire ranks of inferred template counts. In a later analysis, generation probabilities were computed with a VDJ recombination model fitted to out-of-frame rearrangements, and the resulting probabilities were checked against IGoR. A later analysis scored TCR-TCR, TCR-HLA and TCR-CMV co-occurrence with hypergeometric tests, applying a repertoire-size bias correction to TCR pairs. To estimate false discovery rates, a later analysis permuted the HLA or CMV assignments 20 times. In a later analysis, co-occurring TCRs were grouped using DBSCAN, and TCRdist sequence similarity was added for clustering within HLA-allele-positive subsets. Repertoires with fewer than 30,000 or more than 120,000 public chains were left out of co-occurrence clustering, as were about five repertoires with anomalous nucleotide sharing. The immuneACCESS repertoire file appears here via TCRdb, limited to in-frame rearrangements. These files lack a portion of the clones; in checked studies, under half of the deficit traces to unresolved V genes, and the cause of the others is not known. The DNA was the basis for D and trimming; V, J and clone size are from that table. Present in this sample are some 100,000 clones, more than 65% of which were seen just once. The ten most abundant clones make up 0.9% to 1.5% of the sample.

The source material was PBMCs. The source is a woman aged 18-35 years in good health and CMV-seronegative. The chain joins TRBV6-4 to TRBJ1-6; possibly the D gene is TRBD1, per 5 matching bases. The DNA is TGTGCCAGCAGTTACAAGGGCAGGGCGAGTTCCTATAATTCACCCCTCCACTTT. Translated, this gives CASSYKGRASSYNSPLHF.